This T cell receptor (beta chain) was profiled in a study of T-cell reconstitution after alpha-beta-depleted transplantation in children. Unique molecular identifiers were built into the TCRbeta library. MiXCR, applied by TCRdb to the PCR reads, yields one record per CDR3 protein. Of approximately 400,000 distinct CDR3 sequences listed, approximately 10% are singletons. The germline V and J ends were trimmed by 7 bases and 2 bases, with 14 bases remaining between them. The germline V gene has CDR1 SGHRS and CDR2 YFSETQ. This CDR3 has 14 amino acids. The source material was PBMCs from the stem cell graft donor, sampled from the stem cell graft. This receptor was obtained from a human donor who donated a stem cell graft to a child with acute myeloid leukemia. V is TRBV5-1 and J is TRBJ2-3; unclear D gene. The CDR3 coding sequence is TGCGCCAGCTGCGACCAAGACCCCACAGATACGCAGTATTTT. Residues: CASCDQDPTDTQYF.